A single sample is the source of the 5 T cell receptor beta chains below, sequenced in a study of cytomegalovirus exposure and HLA in healthy donors. Use of 60 Vbeta and 13 Jbeta primers characterized the PCR. Assay: immunoSEQ multiplex PCR; the TCRdb copy retains only in-frame clones and omits some. There are under 100,000 clones in the sample, with just under 3.5% held by the top ten. Sequenced sample: PBMCs. The origin of the receptors is a woman in her twenties or thirties in good health and CMV-seronegative.

This rearrangement joins TRBV28 to TRBJ1-2; 8 nucleotides align to TRBD1. The germline V gene encodes CDR1 MDHEN and CDR2 SYDVKM. V dropped 4 bases and J dropped 4; count of bases not matched to a gene: 14. The CDR3 covers 17 residues. CDR3 protein: CASSSRTFGQGLYGYTF. CDR3 bases: TGTGCCAGCAGTTCCAGAACATTCGGACAGGGTCTCTATGGCTACACCTTC.

This sequence joins TRBV28 and TRBJ2-1, with 7 bases lining up with TRBD2. The germline gives CDR1 MDHEN, CDR2 SYDVKM. The ends lost 3 bases at V and 6 bases at J; junction bases unmatched: 2. The CDR3 covers 13 residues. The CDR3 is CASSLRTSNEQFF. In nucleotides, the CDR3 is TGTGCCAGCAGTTTGCGGACTAGCAATGAGCAGTTCTTC.

Written as DNA, the CDR3 is TGTGCCAGCAGCGGGGGAAACACCATATATTTT. This encodes CASSGGNTIYF. The J gene is TRBJ1-3, the V gene TRBV6-5; D unresolved. The CDR3 is made up of 11 amino acids. V shed 6 bases and J shed 4 bases, with 4 bases lying between them. The V gene's germline CDR1 is MNHEY and CDR2 SVGAGI.

The rearrangement joins TRBV27 to TRBJ1-2, with TRBD1 matching over 7 bases. Germline loops: CDR1 MNHEY, CDR2 SMNVEV (reference sequence). The V segment lost 7 bases and the J segment 4 bases; nucleotides outside the gene matches: 12. The CDR3 contains 15 residues. CDR3 loop: CASMMAGGGGYGYTF. The DNA for the CDR3 is TGTGCCAGCATGATGGCAGGGGGTGGTGGCTATGGCTACACCTTC.

The CDR3 region is CASSLPGQDTEAFF. CDR3 nucleotide sequence: TGTGCCAGCAGTTTACCAGGGCAGGACACTGAAGCTTTCTTT. The chain carries TRBV28 and TRBJ1-1; a possible D gene is TRBD1 (5 bases). The ends were cut back, 2 bases at V and 3 bases at J, with 10 bases in the middle. CDR3 length: 14 residues. CDR1 is MDHEN, CDR2 SYDVKM, per germline.